These 9 T cell receptor beta chains share one sample of origin, sequenced in a study of blood T cell repertoires in COVID-19. Clones were sequenced by immunoSEQ multiplex PCR, and TCRdb holds only the in-frame ones, with some missing. The sample has hundreds of thousands of clones, around 87% seen once; the top ten hold more than 1.3%. The sample consisted of peripheral blood. These receptors were obtained from a woman aged 40 to 49 who had recovered from COVID-19.

The J gene is TRBJ2-7, the V gene TRBV10-2; TRBD1 matches at 9 bases. This CDR3 region has 13 residues. V shed 2 bases, J shed 4 bases, and the junction held 0 bases outside the gene matches. Per the germline V gene, CDR1 is WSHSY and CDR2 is SAAADI. Written as DNA, the CDR3 is TGCGCCAGCAGTGAGGGACAGGGGTACGAGCAGTACTTC. It is translated as CASSEGQGYEQYF.

The rearrangement links TRBV27 to TRBJ1-4; D gene uncertain. The CDR3 sequence is 15 residues long. CDR1 is MNHEY and CDR2 is SMNVEV in the germline V gene (reference sequence). Deletions cut 5 bases from V and 0 bases from J, with 10 bases between. As DNA, the CDR3 is TGTGCCAGCAGTCGTTCACTTGCAACTAATGAAAAACTGTTTTTT. Its translation: CASSRSLATNEKLFF.

The J gene is TRBJ2-1, the V gene TRBV9; D gene ambiguous. The V end lost 3 bases, the J end lost 0 bases, and 13 bases lay between the germline ends. This CDR3 spans 16 amino acids. Germline CDR1 and CDR2: SGDLS and YYNGEE. The DNA of the CDR3 is TGTGCCAGCAGCGACCCCGCCTCGAGCTCCTACAATGAGCAGTTCTTC. Its translation is CASSDPASSSYNEQFF.

The chain has TRBV11-1 and TRBJ1-6; no definite D call. The CDR3 consists of 13 residues. V was trimmed by 1 base and J by 13 bases, leaving 11 bases between them. Germline assignment: CDR1 SGHAT and CDR2 FQDESV (reference sequence). The CDR3 here is CASSLDRYSPLHF. The CDR3 region has the DNA TGTGCCAGCAGCTTAGACAGATACTCGCCCCTCCACTTT.

This chain joins TRBV30 and TRBJ2-5; D is undetermined. CDR3 size: 12 residues. Germline V gene lookup returns CDR1 GTSNPN and CDR2 SVGIG (reference sequence). Trimming took 3 bases from V and 1 from J, leaving 6 bases between them. The CDR3 sequence: CAWRGPQETQYF. The CDR3 DNA is TGTGCCTGGAGGGGCCCCCAAGAGACCCAGTACTTC.

This clone was observed once. J is TRBJ2-2 and V is TRBV5-5; no clear D gene. The ends were cut back, 2 bases at V and 6 bases at J, with 11 bases in the middle. The CDR3 spans 14 residues. The germline V gene encodes CDR1 SGHKS and CDR2 YYEKEE (reference sequence). CDR3: CASSFVVSPGELFF. In DNA form, the CDR3 reads TGTGCCAGCAGCTTCGTAGTCTCTCCCGGGGAGCTGTTTTTT.

The chain recombines TRBV6-5 with TRBJ2-5; D not certain. CDR1 MNHEY and CDR2 SVGAGI come from the germline V gene. The CDR3 covers 12 residues. V lost 0 bases, J lost 5 bases, and 4 bases lay in between. The CDR3 here is CASSYSHETQYF. CDR3 sequence (DNA): TGTGCCAGCAGTTACTCACACGAGACCCAGTACTTC.

This clone was detected only once. This CDR3 is also generated by other DNA sequences in the sample. The chain links TRBV20-1 to TRBJ2-7, with D maybe TRBD1 (5 bases). CDR1 DFQATT and CDR2 SNEGSKA come from the germline V gene (reference sequence). The CDR3 spans 11 residues. V gave up 2 bases and J gave up 3 bases, with 5 bases separating them. DNA of the CDR3: TGCAGTGCTAGACAGGGCTACGAGCAGTACTTC. Translating it yields CSARQGYEQYF.

The chain combines TRBV4-1 with TRBJ2-5, with 8 bases fitting TRBD2. CDR1 is MGHRA and CDR2 is YSYEKL in the germline V gene. J was trimmed by 4 bases and V by 4 bases; bases with no gene match: 8. The CDR3 runs 15 residues. CDR3 in DNA: TGCGCCAGCAGCCGCGGGGGGCCCGGGAGAGAGACCCAGTACTTC. The encoded protein is CASSRGGPGRETQYF.